This T cell receptor beta chain was recorded in a study of cytomegalovirus exposure and HLA in healthy donors. Study in general: In an early release, HLA-typed donors contributed approximately 80 million unique TCR sequences.

Study-level findings and limits: In a later analysis, several top co-occurrence clusters appeared linked to parvovirus B19, influenza, CMV and Epstein-Barr virus.

The germline V gene has CDR1 SGHNT and CDR2 YENEEA. This CDR3 contains 14 residues. The V gene end was trimmed by 5 bases and the J gene end by 1 base; junction bases not matched to a gene: 4. This clone has only a few counts. What it binds is not known. PCR was performed using 60 Vbeta and 13 Jbeta primers. Measured with immunoSEQ multiplex PCR; TCRdb has only the in-frame clones, and not every one. The table shows more than 85,000 clones, with 60% to 85% occurring only once. The genes are TRBV11-3 and TRBJ2-5; 7 nucleotides match TRBD1. Specimen: PBMCs. The origin of this receptor is a woman in her 40s in good health and CMV-seropositive. The CDR3 sequence: CASSARDSQETQYF. CDR3 DNA sequence: TGTGCCAGCAGCGCCCGGGACAGCCAAGAGACCCAGTACTTC.